This is a list of T cell receptor beta chains from one sample in a study of blood T cell repertoires in COVID-19. The protocol was immunoSEQ multiplex PCR, while the TCRdb copy is restricted to in-frame clones and leaves out a portion. The data contain around 98,000 clones, 70% to 90% of them seen just once; the ten biggest clones take up more than 4.5%. Specimen: peripheral blood. Every receptor here comes from a man between 65 and 85 years old with acute or convalescent COVID-19. CDR3s include the opening cysteine and the closing phenylalanine or tryptophan. Fields, in order: D gene, J gene, V gene, clone size, CDR3 protein, CDR3 DNA. The D gene is left open where the match is weak. Some rows have no size entry. The others give once, few or many, or a class for an expanded clone.

TRBD1	TRBJ1-2	TRBV28	NA	CASRRQGLGYGYTF	TGTGCCAGCAGAAGACAGGGGTTAGGGTATGGCTACACCTTC
TRBD2	TRBJ2-1	TRBV9	NA	CASSVVASGGDEQFF	TGTGCCAGCAGCGTAGTGGCTAGCGGGGGTGATGAGCAGTTCTTC
TRBD1	TRBJ1-2	TRBV3-1/TRBV3-2	NA	CASSQVPGGGGYTF	TGTGCCAGCAGCCAAGTCCCAGGGGGCGGTGGCTACACCTTC
TRBD1	TRBJ1-6	TRBV11-2	NA	CASSPGQGPLHF	TGTGCCAGCAGCCCAGGACAGGGACCCCTCCACTTT
NA	TRBJ1-1	TRBV11-2	few	CASSKGRATEAFF	TGTGCCAGCAGTAAGGGCAGGGCCACTGAAGCTTTCTTT
NA	TRBJ2-5	TRBV7-9	NA	CASSLLDPGLETQYF	TGTGCCAGCAGCTTACTAGATCCAGGACTGGAGACCCAGTACTTC
TRBD1	TRBJ1-4	TRBV28	NA	CASRSAGGMNEKLFF	TGTGCCAGCAGGTCTGCAGGGGGCATGAATGAAAAACTGTTTTTT
NA	TRBJ2-5	TRBV11-1	NA	CASSPTRVRGQETQYF	TGTGCCAGCAGCCCGACTAGGGTGAGGGGACAAGAGACCCAGTACTTC
TRBD1	TRBJ2-4	TRBV7-2	NA	CASSNRDRGDIQYF	TGTGCCAGCAGCAACCGGGACAGGGGGGACATTCAGTACTTC
NA	TRBJ1-1	TRBV5-1	NA	CASSLGFEGLGNTEAFF	TGCGCCAGCAGCTTGGGTTTCGAGGGCCTGGGGAACACTGAAGCTTTCTTT